The 31 T cell receptor beta chains reported below all come from one sample, sequenced in a study of shared clonotypes between healthy human individuals. Profiled with immunoSEQ multiplex PCR; TCRdb holds only in-frame clones, not every one. The data contain roughly 1 million clones, more than 60% of them singletons. The sequenced material came from memory CD4+ T cells sorted from blood. Subset meaning: CD45RA-negative fraction. The source of these receptors is a man younger than 30 in good health.

The chain links TRBV5-1 to TRBJ2-6, with 7 nucleotides matching TRBD1. With V trimmed by 4 bases and J by 1 base, 8 bases remained unmatched. From germline, CDR1 is SGHRS and CDR2 YFSETQ. The length of the CDR3 is 17 residues. Here the CDR3 reads CASSVQGSPSGANVLTF. CDR3 nucleotide sequence: TGCGCCAGCAGCGTACAGGGGTCACCGTCTGGGGCCAACGTCCTGACTTTC.

The chain recombines TRBV6-5 with TRBJ2-3, with D uncertain. Germline CDR1 is MNHEY and CDR2 is SVGAGI. CDR3 length equals 13 residues. The V end was cut by 3 bases, the J end by 2 bases, with 6 bases between. CDR3 sequence reads: CASSYTDTDTQYF. The CDR3 DNA reads TGTGCCAGCAGTTATACAGACACAGATACGCAGTATTTT.

The J gene is TRBJ2-1, the V gene TRBV7-2, with TRBD2 matching over 9 bases. Germline V CDR1 and CDR2: SGHTA, FQGNSA. V gave up 5 bases and J gave up 6 bases; unmatched junction bases: 8. This CDR3 comprises 15 residues. CDR3 bases: TGTGCCAGCAGCACTCGGACTAGCGTAGGCAATGAGCAGTTCTTC. It yields the protein CASSTRTSVGNEQFF.

This chain uses TRBV30 with TRBJ2-4, with TRBD1 as a possible D gene (6 bases). Germline V gene sequence: CDR1 GTSNPN, CDR2 SVGIG (reference sequence). Trimming stripped 0 bases from V and 3 bases from J, with 18 bases between. The CDR3 is 17 residues long. CDR3 nucleotides: TGTGCCTGGAGTGTATTGGGGACACTCGTCAGCAAAAACATTCAGTACTTC. This encodes CAWSVLGTLVSKNIQYF.

In the case of this clone: This same CDR3 is encoded by further DNA sequences in the sample. The chain links TRBV5-6 to TRBJ1-3, with unresolved D. The CDR3 covers 12 residues. Trimming left V 1 base short and J 3 bases short, with 2 bases between. Germline CDR1 is SGHDT and CDR2 is YYEEEE. The CDR3 coding sequence is TGTGCCAGCAGCTTGCGTGGAAACACCATATATTTT. Its protein is CASSLRGNTIYF. Supplemented by reference TRBV5-6 and TRBJ1-3, the full variable domain reads DAGVTQSPTHLIKTRGQQVTLRCSPKSGHDTVSWYQQALGQGPQFIFQYYEEEERQRGNFPDRFSGHQFPNYSSELNVNALLLGDSALYLCASSLRGNTIYFGEGSWLTVV.

This chain uses TRBV10-2 with TRBJ2-3; D is ambiguous. Germline assignment: CDR1 WSHSY and CDR2 SAAADI. V was cut by 10 bases and J by 6 bases, with 5 bases left in between. The CDR3 consists of 9 residues. CDR3 DNA: TGCGCCACATTTGATACGCAGTATTTT. Protein sequence: CATFDTQYF.

The V and J genes are TRBV5-4 and TRBJ2-6; 8 nucleotides match TRBD2. V shed 6 bases, J shed 0 bases, and the junction held 8 bases outside the gene matches. The CDR3 extends over 17 amino acids. Germline CDR1 is SGHNT and CDR2 is YYREEE (reference sequence). The DNA of the CDR3 is TGTGCCAGCACCCTACGGGGGGGAATCTCTGGGGCCAACGTCCTGACTTTC. Protein sequence: CASTLRGGISGANVLTF.

Regarding this clone: The same CDR3 can be traced to other DNA sequences in this sample. The chain carries TRBV11-2 and TRBJ2-2; D is perhaps TRBD1 (6 bases). Trimming shortened V by 2 bases and J by 4 bases, and 11 bases separated the two germline ends. This CDR3 region has 15 residues. From germline, CDR1 is SGHAT and CDR2 FQNNGV. CDR3 sequence: CASSLSRGGTGELFF. CDR3 nucleotide sequence: TGTGCCAGCAGCTTAAGTCGAGGGGGCACCGGGGAGCTGTTTTTT. Using reference TRBV11-2 and TRBJ2-2 for the parts outside the CDR3, the full variable domain is EAGVAQSPRYKIIEKRQSVAFWCNPISGHATLYWYQQILGQGPKLLIQFQNNGVVDDSQLPKDRFSAERLKGVDSTLKIQPAKLEDSAVYLCASSLSRGGTGELFFGEGSRLTVL.

Comment on this clone: The sample carries other DNA sequences with the same CDR3. The CDR3 sequence: CAWSLLAGETQYF. In nucleotides, the CDR3 is TGTGCCTGGAGCCTTCTAGCGGGAGAGACCCAGTACTTC. The chain combines TRBV30 with TRBJ2-5; TRBD2 aligns across 8 bases. V trimming: 3 bases; J trimming: 4 bases; junction bases outside the gene matches: 4. Germline values: CDR1 GTSNPN, CDR2 SVGIG (reference sequence). The CDR3 consists of 13 residues.

The chain couples TRBV19 to TRBJ1-4; the D gene is possibly TRBD1 (5 bases). Germline V gene data show CDR1 as LNHDA and CDR2 as SQIVND (reference sequence). The CDR3 runs 15 residues. V was clipped by 6 bases and J by 6 bases, with 17 bases between them. The CDR3 loop reads CASSRAGIEYEKLFF. CDR3 DNA sequence: TGTGCCAGTAGCCGGGCAGGGATCGAGTATGAAAAACTGTTTTTT.

This sequence joins TRBV7-2 and TRBJ2-7; 9 bases are shared with TRBD2. The CDR3 sequence is 17 residues long. After removal of 0 bases from V and 2 bases from J, the junction contained 8 bases not matched to a gene. Per the germline V gene, CDR1 is SGHTA and CDR2 is FQGNSA. The CDR3 reads CASSLAPFAGGPYEQYF. CDR3 nucleotide sequence: TGTGCCAGCAGCTTAGCGCCCTTTGCGGGAGGGCCCTACGAGCAGTACTTC.

The chain combines TRBV7-9 with TRBJ2-1; D assignment may be TRBD1 or TRBD2 (6 bases each). The CDR3 covers 14 residues. V was cut by 3 bases and J by 6 bases, with 12 bases left in between. Looked up from germline, CDR1 is SEHNR and CDR2 is FQNEAQ (reference sequence). Written as DNA, the CDR3 is TGTGCCAGCAGCTTCTCGGGGGCGGGCAATGAGCAGTTCTTC. Its protein product is CASSFSGAGNEQFF. Full variable domain (remainder filled in from reference TRBV7-9 and TRBJ2-1): DTGVSQNPRHKITKRGQNVTFRCDPISEHNRLYWYRQTLGQGPEFLTYFQNEAQLEKSRLLSDRFSAERPKGSFSTLEIQRTEQGDSAMYLCASSFSGAGNEQFFGPGTRLTVL.

This clone was found a few times. This chain links TRBV2 with TRBJ1-2, with D perhaps matching TRBD1 (5 bases). This CDR3 has 14 residues. Trimming left V 3 bases short and J 0 bases short, with 8 bases between. Germline V CDR1 and CDR2: SNHLY, FYNNEI. Here the CDR3 reads CASSDRRANYGYTF. The CDR3 DNA reads as TGTGCCAGCAGTGACCGCAGGGCTAACTATGGCTACACCTTC.

This chain uses TRBV18 with TRBJ2-4; TRBD2 matches at 9 bases. Losses at the gene ends were 3 bases for V and 5 bases for J; bases not matched to a gene: 2. The CDR3 has 14 residues. Germline V gene data show CDR1 as KGHSH and CDR2 as LQKENI. The DNA of the CDR3 is TGTGCCAGCTCACCTTCTAGCGGGGAAAACATTCAGTACTTC. It is translated as CASSPSSGENIQYF.

This chain connects TRBV2 to TRBJ2-4, with 7 bases lining up with TRBD1. CDR1 and CDR2 from the germline V gene are SNHLY and FYNNEI. This CDR3 spans 17 amino acids. V dropped 1 base and J dropped 0; count of bases not matched to a gene: 6. CDR3 in DNA: TGTGCCAGCAGTGAAGAATTGAGGGGGCTAGCCAAAAACATTCAGTACTTC. It specifies CASSEELRGLAKNIQYF.

This chain uses TRBV5-1 with TRBJ2-2, with D hard to call. V gave up 1 base and J gave up 4 bases, with 14 bases separating them. The CDR3 is 16 residues long. The germline CDR1 and CDR2 sequences are SGHRS and YFSETQ. CDR3 region: CASSLQGSQTTGELFF. Written as DNA, the CDR3 is TGCGCCAGCAGCTTGCAAGGGTCCCAAACCACCGGGGAGCTGTTTTTT.

This clone was seen more than once but under ten times. The V and J genes are TRBV7-9 and TRBJ1-6, with TRBD1 matching 7 bases. There are 16 residues in the CDR3. Looked up from germline, CDR1 is SEHNR and CDR2 is FQNEAQ (reference sequence). Trimming removed 6 bases from V and 5 bases from J; junction bases left unmatched: 10. As DNA, the CDR3 is TGTGCCAGCAGTCAAGGGCGACAGGGAGATAATTCACCCCTCCACTTT. Translation: CASSQGRQGDNSPLHF.

J is TRBJ2-1 and V is TRBV9; 13 bases fit TRBD2. The CDR3 length is 18 residues. Unmatched junction bases numbered 11, after V lost 0 bases and J lost 8 bases. Germline CDR1 is SGDLS and CDR2 is YYNGEE. The CDR3: CASSVGQWTSGRRDEQFF. The DNA of the CDR3 is TGTGCCAGCAGCGTAGGACAGTGGACTAGCGGGAGAAGGGATGAGCAGTTCTTC. The variable domain in full, with the rest retrieved from reference TRBV9 and TRBJ2-1, is DSGVTQTPKHLITATGQRVTLRCSPRSGDLSVYWYQQSLDQGLQFLIQYYNGEERAKGNILERFSAQQFPDLHSELNLSSLELGDSALYFCASSVGQWTSGRRDEQFFGPGTRLTVL.

In regard to this clone: The identical CDR3 is also encoded by other nucleotide sequences in the sample. This sequence joins TRBV6-1 and TRBJ1-2, with D uncertain. The CDR3 runs 13 residues. The germline V gene encodes CDR1 MNHNS and CDR2 SASEGT. Trimming took 3 bases from V and 2 from J, leaving 7 bases between them. The CDR3 DNA reads TGTGCCAGCAGTGAGAAAGGCAACTATGGCTACACCTTC. Its translation is CASSEKGNYGYTF.

This clone appeared once. The V gene is TRBV2, the J gene TRBJ1-2; maybe TRBD1 (6 bases). Trimming removed 4 bases at V and 5 bases at J, with 17 bases between. This CDR3 is 15 amino acids long. In germline, CDR1 is SNHLY, CDR2 FYNNEI. The CDR3 DNA sequence: TGTGCCAGCAGTGTTCCGGGGGCAGGGGAATATGGCTACACCTTC. It encodes CASSVPGAGEYGYTF. Full variable domain (outside the CDR3, taken from reference TRBV2 and TRBJ1-2): EPEVTQTPSHQVTQMGQEVILRCVPISNHLYFYWYRQILGQKVEFLVSFYNNEISEKSEIFDDQFSVERPDGSNFTLKIRSTKLEDSAMYFCASSVPGAGEYGYTFGSGTRLTVV.

The gene calls are TRBV7-9 and TRBJ2-7, with a possible D match to TRBD1 (6 bases). CDR1 is SEHNR and CDR2 is FQNEAQ in the germline V gene (reference sequence). This CDR3 is 14 amino acids long. Trimming removed 3 bases at V and 2 bases at J, with 11 bases between. CDR3 residues: CASSFLDRPYEQYF. The DNA for the CDR3 is TGTGCCAGCAGCTTTCTAGACAGGCCCTACGAGCAGTACTTC.

In this sample, this clone turned up a few times. The V gene is TRBV27, the J gene TRBJ2-2, with D possibly being TRBD2 (5 bases). The V end lost 5 bases, the J end lost 8 bases, and 12 bases lay between the germline ends. CDR1 is MNHEY and CDR2 is SMNVEV in the germline V gene (reference sequence). This CDR3 has 13 amino acids. The CDR3 region is CASSPDYQGELFF. The CDR3 DNA reads as TGTGCCAGCAGTCCCGACTATCAGGGGGAGCTGTTTTTT.

The sample holds one count of this clone. This sequence joins TRBV4-1 and TRBJ2-3; 7 bases agree with TRBD1. Germline CDR1 and CDR2: MGHRA and YSYEKL. This CDR3 has 16 amino acids. Unmatched junction bases numbered 9, after V lost 1 base and J lost 5 bases. The CDR3 bases are TGCGCCAGCAGCCAAGCTCCTAGGGGGCTAGGAGATACGCAGTATTTT. Residues: CASSQAPRGLGDTQYF.

V and J are TRBV7-9 and TRBJ2-5; TRBD1 might be the D (5 bases). Germline V lookup: CDR1 SEHNR, CDR2 FQNEAQ (reference sequence). V was shortened by 4 bases and J by 5 bases, with 17 bases between the two germline ends. This CDR3 has 15 residues. The CDR3 region is CASSWGGQAGETQYF. The CDR3, as DNA: TGTGCCAGCAGCTGGGGCGGCCAAGCCGGCGAGACCCAGTACTTC.

V usage is TRBV28 and J usage is TRBJ2-7, with 11 bases matching TRBD2. The germline CDR1 and CDR2 sequences are MDHEN and SYDVKM. The CDR3 extends over 14 amino acids. Losses at the gene ends were 7 bases for V and 1 base for J; bases not matched to a gene: 3. CDR3 nucleotide sequence: TGTGCCAGCATTAGCGGGGGGGCTTCCTACGAGCAGTACTTC. As protein: CASISGGASYEQYF.

In its sample, this clone was seen many times. The rearrangement links TRBV10-1 to TRBJ2-5; no definite D call. V gave up 6 bases and J gave up 7 bases, with 15 bases separating them. Germline CDR1 and CDR2: WNHNN and SYGVQD (reference sequence). The CDR3 is 13 residues long. CDR3 protein: CASSQTTSGTQYF. The CDR3 DNA reads as TGCGCCAGCAGCCAAACTACCTCGGGGACCCAGTACTTC.

Turning to this clone: The sample holds other DNA sequences that translate to the same CDR3. The chain joins TRBV6-6 to TRBJ2-7, with D possibly being TRBD1 (7 bases). V lost 5 bases to trimming and J lost 3 bases, with 14 bases between them. Germline CDR1 MNHNY, CDR2 SVGAGI (reference sequence). CDR3 size: 14 residues. CDR3 in amino acids: CASSRTGGLYEQYF. The CDR3 DNA follows: TGTGCCAGCAGTCGGACAGGAGGGCTCTACGAGCAGTACTTC.

V is TRBV5-6 and J is TRBJ2-7, with TRBD2 matching 7 bases. V shed 3 bases, J shed 3 bases, and the junction held 9 bases outside the gene matches. The CDR3 has 15 amino acids. The germline CDR1 and CDR2 sequences are SGHDT and YYEEEE. The CDR3: CASSSSRGGFYEQYF. The CDR3 DNA sequence: TGTGCCAGCAGCTCCTCCCGCGGGGGTTTCTACGAGCAGTACTTC.

The chain carries TRBV6-6 and TRBJ2-3; 9 positions agree with TRBD1. V shed 2 bases and J 1 base; nucleotides not matched to a gene: 4. CDR3 length: 16 amino acids. Germline CDR1 and CDR2: MNHNY and SVGAGI (reference sequence). The DNA of the CDR3 is TGTGCCAGCAGTTACGGGACAGGGACGGGCACAGATACGCAGTATTTT. Its protein is CASSYGTGTGTDTQYF.

CDR3 DNA: TGCGCCAGCACCCACGGACAGGGGGACACTGAAGCTTTCTTT. Encoded protein: CASTHGQGDTEAFF. The V gene is TRBV5-1, the J gene TRBJ1-1; 10 nucleotides line up with TRBD1. CDR3 length: 14 residues. V lost 6 bases, J lost 3 bases, and 5 bases stayed unmatched. Germline-derived CDR1 and CDR2 are SGHRS and YFSETQ.

The V and J genes are TRBV11-2 and TRBJ1-3; D remains unclear. Germline CDR1 is SGHAT and CDR2 is FQNNGV. CDR3 length: 16 amino acids. Trimming removed 6 bases at V and 8 bases at J, with 23 bases between. In DNA, the CDR3 is TGTGCCAGCAGACGGGGATCCCTCTTCTTCGAGGACACCATATATTTT. Its protein is CASRRGSLFFEDTIYF.